The 15 T cell receptor beta chains below all came from one sample that was sequenced in a study of tissue T cells after allogeneic stem cell transplantation. This table comes from immunoSEQ multiplex PCR, and its TCRdb copy is limited to in-frame clones, with some not included. This repertoire shows about 9,800 clones, just over 65% found once; its top ten account for around 26%. The sequences come from tissue from the stomach, collected at autopsy. These receptors originate from a male donor at least 60 years old with lung cancer.

The chain recombines TRBV5-1 with TRBJ2-2; D gene ambiguous. Trimming pared 2 bases from V and 5 bases from J, leaving 7 bases between. The germline CDR1 and CDR2 sequences are SGHRS and YFSETQ. The CDR3 runs 13 residues. The CDR3 nucleotides read TGCGCCAGCAGCTTAACAGAGACCGGGGAGCTGTTTTTT. Its translation is CASSLTETGELFF.

The V gene is TRBV28, the J gene TRBJ2-4; D unresolved. The CDR3 length is 14 residues. Trimming cost V 6 bases and J 0 bases, with 9 bases left between them. Per the germline V gene, CDR1 is MDHEN and CDR2 is SYDVKM. CDR3 sequence reads: CASRPDKAKNIQYF. The CDR3 DNA follows: TGTGCCAGCAGACCCGACAAAGCCAAAAACATTCAGTACTTC.

Only one count was recorded for this clone. The chain links TRBV28 to TRBJ2-3; TRBD1 aligns across 8 bases. CDR3 size: 14 residues. V shed 5 bases and J 0 bases; nucleotides not matched to a gene: 1. Germline V lookup: CDR1 MDHEN, CDR2 SYDVKM. The CDR3 loop is CASSRQGSTDTQYF. CDR3 sequence (DNA): TGTGCCAGCAGTAGACAGGGGAGCACAGATACGCAGTATTTT.

The chain combines TRBV28 with TRBJ1-1, with D possibly being TRBD1 (6 bases). V was cut by 4 bases and J by 2 bases, with 14 bases left in between. Germline assignment: CDR1 MDHEN and CDR2 SYDVKM. This CDR3 is built from 15 residues. The CDR3: CASSSHGTSNTEAFF. Written as DNA, the CDR3 is TGTGCCAGCAGTTCCCACGGGACATCTAACACTGAAGCTTTCTTT.

The chain is built from TRBV13 and TRBJ1-5; TRBD1 might be the D (5 bases). The germline V gene has CDR1 PRHDT and CDR2 FYEKMQ (reference sequence). Trimming took 5 bases from V and 4 from J, leaving 12 bases between them. This CDR3 spans 14 amino acids. CDR3 in amino acids: CASSQGHINQPQHF. The CDR3, as DNA: TGTGCCAGCAGCCAAGGACACATTAATCAGCCCCAGCATTTT.

The CDR3 coding sequence is TGTGCCACCAGCACGGGAGACCTAATTAGCAATCAGCCCCAGCATTTT. Protein: CATSTGDLISNQPQHF. The rearrangement links TRBV15 to TRBJ1-5, with unresolved D. Germline loops: CDR1 LNHNV, CDR2 YYDKDF (reference sequence). Trimming left V 4 bases short and J 0 bases short, with 13 bases between. This CDR3 region has 16 residues.

The chain combines TRBV2 with TRBJ2-1; the D is unclear. Trimming cost V 11 bases and J 0 bases, with 14 bases left between them. This CDR3 has 14 amino acids. Germline CDR1 and CDR2: SNHLY and FYNNEI. The CDR3 here is CAGAGPSSYNEQFF. The CDR3 bases are TGTGCCGGAGCCGGTCCAAGCTCCTACAATGAGCAGTTCTTC.

CDR3 sequence reads: CASSSPTTGDYEQYF. In DNA form, the CDR3 reads TGTGCCAGCAGTTCCCCGACGACAGGGGACTACGAGCAGTACTTC. The rearrangement uses TRBV28 and TRBJ2-7; TRBD1 agrees at 8 bases. The CDR3 is 15 amino acids. The V gene's germline CDR1 is MDHEN and CDR2 SYDVKM. V trimming: 4 bases; J trimming: 3 bases; junction bases outside the gene matches: 8.

This chain joins TRBV19 and TRBJ2-1, with D maybe TRBD2 (5 bases). Germline V lookup: CDR1 LNHDA, CDR2 SQIVND (reference sequence). CDR3 length: 15 amino acids. V was pared by 1 base and J by 8 bases, with 15 bases between. The CDR3 sequence: CASSIGELVSYEQFF. The CDR3 DNA follows: TGTGCCAGTAGTATAGGAGAACTAGTTTCCTATGAGCAGTTCTTC.

The chain employs TRBV5-1 and TRBJ1-1; D might be TRBD1 (5 bases). V was shortened by 3 bases and J by 0 bases, with 6 bases between the two germline ends. The CDR3 runs to 13 residues. Germline lookup yields CDR1 SGHRS and CDR2 YFSETQ. Written as DNA, the CDR3 is TGCGCCAGCAGCTCACAGGTGAACACTGAAGCTTTCTTT. It codes for CASSSQVNTEAFF.

This chain joins TRBV6-1 and TRBJ2-3; 9 bases are a match to TRBD2. The CDR3 is 15 amino acids. Losses at the gene ends were 1 base for V and 4 bases for J; bases not matched to a gene: 3. Germline CDR1 MNHNS, CDR2 SASEGT. Here the CDR3 reads CASSEGIAGADTQYF. The DNA for the CDR3 is TGTGCCAGCAGTGAAGGGATAGCGGGAGCAGATACGCAGTATTTT.

As for this clone: Relative to the germline gene, one junction end is altered; a read error may explain this. Other DNA sequences in this sample translate to the same CDR3. The V gene is TRBV7-8, the J gene TRBJ1-2, with unresolved D. Germline V lookup: CDR1 SGHVS, CDR2 FQNEAQ. CDR3 size: 14 residues. In nucleotides, the CDR3 is TGCGCCAGCAGCTCCGGCCTATGGAGCTATGGCTACACCTTC. This codes for CASSSGLWSYGYTF. The variable domain in full, with the rest retrieved from reference TRBV7-8 and TRBJ1-2, is GAGVSQSPRYKVAKRGQDVALRCDPISGHVSLFWYQQALGQGPEFLTYFQNEAQLDKSGLPSDRFFAERPEGSVSTLKIQRTQQEDSAVYLCASSSGLWSYGYTFGSGTRLTVV.

This chain connects TRBV4-3 to TRBJ2-2; 9 bases fit TRBD1. Germline V gene data show CDR1 as LGHNA and CDR2 as YSLEER. The CDR3 has 15 amino acids. The J segment lost 3 bases and the V segment lost 3 bases, leaving 2 bases of the junction unmatched. CDR3 protein: CASSHGQGYTGELFF. The CDR3 DNA reads as TGCGCCAGCAGCCACGGACAGGGGTACACCGGGGAGCTGTTTTTT.

The chain uses TRBV4-3 and TRBJ2-6; no firm D call. Germline V lookup: CDR1 LGHNA, CDR2 YSLEER. The CDR3 loop spans 18 amino acids. Trimming removed 0 bases from V and 0 bases from J, with 12 bases in between. The CDR3 region is CASSQDGPDASGANVLTF. The CDR3 DNA follows: TGCGCCAGCAGCCAAGATGGGCCGGATGCCTCTGGGGCCAACGTCCTGACTTTC.

J is TRBJ2-3 and V is TRBV5-4; no firm D call. This CDR3 has 14 residues. The V end lost 5 bases, the J end lost 0 bases, and 10 bases lay between the germline ends. From germline, CDR1 is SGHNT and CDR2 YYREEE (reference sequence). The CDR3 protein is CASRRDKSTDTQYF. The CDR3 DNA reads as TGTGCCAGCAGGAGAGACAAAAGCACAGATACGCAGTATTTT.